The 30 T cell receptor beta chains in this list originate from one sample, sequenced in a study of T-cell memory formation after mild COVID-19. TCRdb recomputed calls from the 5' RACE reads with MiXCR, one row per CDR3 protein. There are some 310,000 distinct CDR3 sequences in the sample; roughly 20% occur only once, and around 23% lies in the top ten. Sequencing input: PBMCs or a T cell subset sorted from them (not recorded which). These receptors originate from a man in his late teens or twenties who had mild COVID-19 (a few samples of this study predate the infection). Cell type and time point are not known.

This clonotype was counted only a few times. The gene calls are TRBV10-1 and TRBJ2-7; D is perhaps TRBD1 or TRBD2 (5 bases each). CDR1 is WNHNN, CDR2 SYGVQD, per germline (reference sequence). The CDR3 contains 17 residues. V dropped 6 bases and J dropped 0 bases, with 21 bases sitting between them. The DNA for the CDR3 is TGCGCCAGCAGCGAAAGAATTCGGGACGGTAGCTCCTACGAGCAGTACTTC. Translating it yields CASSERIRDGSSYEQYF.

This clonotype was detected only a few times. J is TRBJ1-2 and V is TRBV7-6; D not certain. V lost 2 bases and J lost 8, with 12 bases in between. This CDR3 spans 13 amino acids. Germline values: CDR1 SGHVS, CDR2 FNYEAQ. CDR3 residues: CASSLTFGEGYTF. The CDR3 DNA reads TGTGCCAGCAGCTTAACCTTTGGCGAAGGCTACACCTTC.

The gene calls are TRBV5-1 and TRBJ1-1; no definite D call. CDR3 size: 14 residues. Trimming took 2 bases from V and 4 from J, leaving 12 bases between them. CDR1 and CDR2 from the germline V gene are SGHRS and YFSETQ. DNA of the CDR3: TGCGCCAGCAGCTTTGGCAGGTTGTTCACTGAAGCTTTCTTT. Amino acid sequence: CASSFGRLFTEAFF.

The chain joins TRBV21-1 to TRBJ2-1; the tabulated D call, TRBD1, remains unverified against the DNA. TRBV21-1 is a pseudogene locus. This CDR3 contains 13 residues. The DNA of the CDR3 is TGTGCCAGCAGCAATACAGGTTACAATGAGCAGTTCTTC. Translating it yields CASSNTGYNEQFF.

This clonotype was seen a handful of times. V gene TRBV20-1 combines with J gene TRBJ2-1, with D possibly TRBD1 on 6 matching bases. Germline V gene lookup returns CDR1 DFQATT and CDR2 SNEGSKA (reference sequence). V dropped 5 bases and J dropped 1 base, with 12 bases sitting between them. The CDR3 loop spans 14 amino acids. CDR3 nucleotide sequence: TGCAGTGCTGGCCGGGACACGTCCTACAATGAGCAGTTCTTC. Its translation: CSAGRDTSYNEQFF.

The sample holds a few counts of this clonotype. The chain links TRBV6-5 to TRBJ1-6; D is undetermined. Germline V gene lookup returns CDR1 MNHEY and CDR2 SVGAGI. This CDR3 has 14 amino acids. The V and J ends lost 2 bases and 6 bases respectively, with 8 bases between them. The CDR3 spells CASSYRGPNSPLHF. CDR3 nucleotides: TGTGCCAGCAGTTACAGAGGGCCTAATTCACCCCTCCACTTT.

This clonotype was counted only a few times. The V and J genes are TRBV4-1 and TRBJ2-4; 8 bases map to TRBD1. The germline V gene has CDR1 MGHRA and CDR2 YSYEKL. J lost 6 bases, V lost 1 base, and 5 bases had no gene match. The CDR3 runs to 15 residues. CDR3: CASSQVGQVVNIQYF. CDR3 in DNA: TGCGCCAGCAGCCAAGTGGGACAGGTGGTAAACATTCAGTACTTC.

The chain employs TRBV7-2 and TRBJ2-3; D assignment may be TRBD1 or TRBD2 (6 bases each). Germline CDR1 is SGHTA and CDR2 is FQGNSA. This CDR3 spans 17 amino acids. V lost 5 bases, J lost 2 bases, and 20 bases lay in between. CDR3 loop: CASSPSGWGANTDTQYF. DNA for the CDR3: TGTGCCAGCAGCCCCTCAGGGTGGGGGGCTAACACAGATACGCAGTATTTT.

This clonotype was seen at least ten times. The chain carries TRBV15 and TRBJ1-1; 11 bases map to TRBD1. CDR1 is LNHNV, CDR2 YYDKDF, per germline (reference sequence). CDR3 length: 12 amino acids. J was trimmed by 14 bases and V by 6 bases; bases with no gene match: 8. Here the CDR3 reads CATREGTGGKFF. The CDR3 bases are TGTGCCACCAGAGAGGGGACAGGGGGAAAGTTCTTT.

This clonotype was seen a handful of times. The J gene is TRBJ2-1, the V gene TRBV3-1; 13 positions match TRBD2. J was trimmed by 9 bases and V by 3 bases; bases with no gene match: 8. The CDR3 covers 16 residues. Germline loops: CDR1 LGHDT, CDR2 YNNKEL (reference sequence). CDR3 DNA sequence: TGTGCCAGCAGCCAGGGGACTAGCGGGGTTTTCGGTGAGCAGTTCTTC. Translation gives CASSQGTSGVFGEQFF.

The CDR3 DNA follows: TGTGCCAGCGGACAGGGGGCCGGCTATGGCTACACCTTC. Amino acid sequence: CASGQGAGYGYTF. This chain connects TRBV6-5 to TRBJ1-2; 11 nucleotides match TRBD1. V was pared by 8 bases and J by 4 bases, with 3 bases of the junction left unmatched. The CDR3 extends over 13 amino acids. Germline loops: CDR1 MNHEY, CDR2 SVGAGI.

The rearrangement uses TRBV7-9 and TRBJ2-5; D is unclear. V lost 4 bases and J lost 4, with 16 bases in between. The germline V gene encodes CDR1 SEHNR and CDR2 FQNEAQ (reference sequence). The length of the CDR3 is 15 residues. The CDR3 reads CASSSLPMMGETQYF. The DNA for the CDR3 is TGTGCCAGCAGCTCCCTGCCAATGATGGGAGAGACCCAGTACTTC.

The CDR3 here is CASSFAGLNSPLHF. In DNA, the CDR3 is TGTGCCAGCAGTTTTGCAGGCCTTAATTCACCCCTCCACTTT. The chain combines TRBV12-3 or TRBV12-4 with TRBJ1-6; the D is unclear. This CDR3 is 14 amino acids long. Trimming removed 3 bases at V and 6 bases at J, with 9 bases between.

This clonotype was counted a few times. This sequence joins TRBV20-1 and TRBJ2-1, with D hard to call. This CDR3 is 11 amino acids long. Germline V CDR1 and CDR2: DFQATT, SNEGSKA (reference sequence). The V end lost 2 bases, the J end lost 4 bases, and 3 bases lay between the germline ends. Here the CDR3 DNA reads TGCAGTGCTAGACAATACAATGAGCAGTTCTTC. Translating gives CSARQYNEQFF.

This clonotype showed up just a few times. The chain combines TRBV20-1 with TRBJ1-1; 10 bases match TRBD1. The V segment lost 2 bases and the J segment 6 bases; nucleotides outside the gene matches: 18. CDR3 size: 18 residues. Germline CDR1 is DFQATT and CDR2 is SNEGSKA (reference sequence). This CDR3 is CSARKTGTGASSAAEAFF. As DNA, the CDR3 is TGCAGTGCTAGAAAGACCGGGACAGGGGCTTCTTCAGCCGCTGAAGCTTTCTTT.

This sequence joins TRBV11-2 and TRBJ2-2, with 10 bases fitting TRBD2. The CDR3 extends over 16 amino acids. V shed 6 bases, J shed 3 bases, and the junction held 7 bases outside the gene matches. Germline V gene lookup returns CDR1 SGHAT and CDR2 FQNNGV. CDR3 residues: CASSSPTSGHTGELFF. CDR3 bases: TGTGCCAGCAGTTCCCCGACTAGCGGGCACACCGGGGAGCTGTTTTTT.

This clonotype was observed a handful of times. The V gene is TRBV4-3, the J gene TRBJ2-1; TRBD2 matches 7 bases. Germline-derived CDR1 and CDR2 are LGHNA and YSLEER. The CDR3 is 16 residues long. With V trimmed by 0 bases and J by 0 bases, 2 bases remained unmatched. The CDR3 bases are TGCGCCAGCAGCCAAGAAGCGGGGAGCTCCTACAATGAGCAGTTCTTC. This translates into CASSQEAGSSYNEQFF.

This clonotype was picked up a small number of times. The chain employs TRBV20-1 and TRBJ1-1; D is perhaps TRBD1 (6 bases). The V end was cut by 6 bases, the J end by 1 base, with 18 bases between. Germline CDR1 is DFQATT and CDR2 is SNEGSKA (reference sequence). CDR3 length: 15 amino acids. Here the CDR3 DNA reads TGCAGTGCCCAAGTACCGGGACACAGGAACACTGAAGCTTTCTTT. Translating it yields CSAQVPGHRNTEAFF.

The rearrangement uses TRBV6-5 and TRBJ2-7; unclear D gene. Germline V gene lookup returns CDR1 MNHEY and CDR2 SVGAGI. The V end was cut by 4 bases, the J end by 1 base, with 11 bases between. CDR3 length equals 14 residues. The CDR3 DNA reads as TGTGCCAGCAGTTCAGCCCCGTATTCCTACGAGCAGTACTTC. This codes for CASSSAPYSYEQYF.

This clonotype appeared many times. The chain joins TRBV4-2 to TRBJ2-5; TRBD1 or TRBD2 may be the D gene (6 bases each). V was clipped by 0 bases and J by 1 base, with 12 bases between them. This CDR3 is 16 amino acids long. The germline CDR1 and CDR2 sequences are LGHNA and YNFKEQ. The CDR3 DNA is TGTGCCAGCAGCCAAGAAGAACGGGGGCCCCAAGAGACCCAGTACTTC. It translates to CASSQEERGPQETQYF.

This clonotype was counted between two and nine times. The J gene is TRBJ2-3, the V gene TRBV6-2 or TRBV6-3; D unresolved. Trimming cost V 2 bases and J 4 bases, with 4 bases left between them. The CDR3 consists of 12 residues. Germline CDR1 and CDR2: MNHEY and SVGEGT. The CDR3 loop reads CASSYVADTQYF. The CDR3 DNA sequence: TGTGCCAGCAGTTACGTGGCAGATACGCAGTATTTT.

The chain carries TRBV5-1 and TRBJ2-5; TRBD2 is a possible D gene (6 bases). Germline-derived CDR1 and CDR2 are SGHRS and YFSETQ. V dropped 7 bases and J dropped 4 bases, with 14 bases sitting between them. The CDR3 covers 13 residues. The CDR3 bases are TGCGCCAGCGGACGACTAGTCCGAGAGACCCAGTACTTC. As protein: CASGRLVRETQYF.

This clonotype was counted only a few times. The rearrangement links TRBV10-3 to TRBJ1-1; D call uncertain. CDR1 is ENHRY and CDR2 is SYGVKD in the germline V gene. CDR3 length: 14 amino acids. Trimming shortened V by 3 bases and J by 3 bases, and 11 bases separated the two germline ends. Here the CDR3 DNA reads TGTGCCATCAGTGAAGGAATCGAGCACACTGAAGCTTTCTTT. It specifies CAISEGIEHTEAFF.

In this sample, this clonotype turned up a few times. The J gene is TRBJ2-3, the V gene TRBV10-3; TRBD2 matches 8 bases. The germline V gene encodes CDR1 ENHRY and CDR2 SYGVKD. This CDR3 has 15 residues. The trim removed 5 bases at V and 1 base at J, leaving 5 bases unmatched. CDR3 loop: CAISPGGGGTDTQYF. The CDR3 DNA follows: TGTGCCATCAGTCCGGGAGGGGGGGGCACAGATACGCAGTATTTT.

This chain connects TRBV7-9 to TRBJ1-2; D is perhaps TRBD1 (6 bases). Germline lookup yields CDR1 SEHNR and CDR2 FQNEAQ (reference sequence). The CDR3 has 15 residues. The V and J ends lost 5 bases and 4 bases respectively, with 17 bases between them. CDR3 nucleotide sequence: TGTGCCAGCAGCCCCCCAGGGAGGGGGAGCTATGGCTACACCTTC. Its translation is CASSPPGRGSYGYTF.

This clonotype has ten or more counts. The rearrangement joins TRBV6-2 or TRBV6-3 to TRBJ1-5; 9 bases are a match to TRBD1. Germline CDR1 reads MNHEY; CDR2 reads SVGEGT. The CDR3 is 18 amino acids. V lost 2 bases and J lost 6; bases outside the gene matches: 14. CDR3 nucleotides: TGTGCCAGCAGTTACCAAACCGGGACAGGGTTTCTAGGTCAGCCCCAGCATTTT. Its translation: CASSYQTGTGFLGQPQHF.

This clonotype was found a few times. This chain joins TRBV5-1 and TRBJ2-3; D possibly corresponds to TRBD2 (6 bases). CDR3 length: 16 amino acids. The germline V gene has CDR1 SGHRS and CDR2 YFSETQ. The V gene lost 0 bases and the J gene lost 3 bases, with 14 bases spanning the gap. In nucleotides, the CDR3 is TGCGCCAGCAGCTTGGGCGCACACGGACTAACAGATACGCAGTATTTT. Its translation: CASSLGAHGLTDTQYF.

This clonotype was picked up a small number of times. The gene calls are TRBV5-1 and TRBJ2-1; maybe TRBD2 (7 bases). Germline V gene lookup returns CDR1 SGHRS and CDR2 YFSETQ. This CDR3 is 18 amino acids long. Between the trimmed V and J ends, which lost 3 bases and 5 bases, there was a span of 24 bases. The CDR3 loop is CASSYTLGGRGTNNEQFF. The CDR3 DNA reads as TGCGCCAGCAGCTACACCTTGGGAGGGCGGGGGACAAACAATGAGCAGTTCTTC.

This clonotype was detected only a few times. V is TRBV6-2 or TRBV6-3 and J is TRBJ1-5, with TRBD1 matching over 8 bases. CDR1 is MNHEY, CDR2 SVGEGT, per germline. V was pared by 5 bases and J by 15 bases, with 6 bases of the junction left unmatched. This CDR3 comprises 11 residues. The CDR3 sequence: CASSGQGRGHF. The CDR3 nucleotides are TGTGCCAGCAGTGGACAGGGCCGTGGGCATTTT.

CDR3 sequence (DNA): TGTGCCAGCAGATCGACAGTTCAGAGCTCCTACAATGAGCAGTTCTTC. Its translation is CASRSTVQSSYNEQFF. The rearrangement links TRBV6-2 or TRBV6-3 to TRBJ2-1; a possible D gene is TRBD1 (5 bases). The V end lost 6 bases, the J end lost 0 bases, and 15 bases lay between the germline ends. CDR3 size: 16 residues. Germline V gives CDR1 MNHEY, CDR2 SVGEGT.